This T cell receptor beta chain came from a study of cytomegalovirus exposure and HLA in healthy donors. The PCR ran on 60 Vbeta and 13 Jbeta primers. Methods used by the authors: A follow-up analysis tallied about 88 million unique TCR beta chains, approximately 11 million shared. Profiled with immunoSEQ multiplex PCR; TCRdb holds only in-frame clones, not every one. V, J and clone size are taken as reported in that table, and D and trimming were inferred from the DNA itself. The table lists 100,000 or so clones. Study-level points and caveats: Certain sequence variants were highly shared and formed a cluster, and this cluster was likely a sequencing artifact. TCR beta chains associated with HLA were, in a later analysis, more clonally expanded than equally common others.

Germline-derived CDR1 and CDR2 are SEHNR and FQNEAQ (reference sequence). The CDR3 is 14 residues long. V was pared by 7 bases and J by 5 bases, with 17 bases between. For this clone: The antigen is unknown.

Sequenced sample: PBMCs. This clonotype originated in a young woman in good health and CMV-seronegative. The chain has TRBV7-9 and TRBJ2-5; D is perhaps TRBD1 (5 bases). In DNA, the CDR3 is TGTGCCAGCAACAACATGGGGCCAGGGGAGACCCAGTACTTC. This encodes CASNNMGPGETQYF.